This TCR beta chain emerged from a study of memory CD4+ T cells and cytomegalovirus serostatus. The wider study: Healthy Belgian adult donors included under ten CMV-positive and around 25 CMV-negative people.

In germline, CDR1 is LGHNA, CDR2 YNFKEQ. V was pared by 1 base and J by 9 bases, with 9 bases of the junction left unmatched. This CDR3 is 16 amino acids long. TCRdb's table, derived via immunoSEQ multiplex PCR, lists solely in-frame clones and lacks some. The sample consists of 41,000 or so clones, roughly 83% of them appearing once. This clone was seen only once. Single viable CD3+CD4+CD8-CD45RO+ cells were sorted as the memory CD4+ T cells. Sequencing used memory CD4+ T cells from blood. The V gene is TRBV4-2, the J gene TRBJ2-1; 10 bases align to TRBD2. The TCR was taken from an adult in good health and CMV-seronegative. Here the CDR3 DNA reads TGTGCCAGCAGCCAAGCAAGCGGGGGGGCCATTAGTGAGCAGTTCTTC. It is translated as CASSQASGGAISEQFF.